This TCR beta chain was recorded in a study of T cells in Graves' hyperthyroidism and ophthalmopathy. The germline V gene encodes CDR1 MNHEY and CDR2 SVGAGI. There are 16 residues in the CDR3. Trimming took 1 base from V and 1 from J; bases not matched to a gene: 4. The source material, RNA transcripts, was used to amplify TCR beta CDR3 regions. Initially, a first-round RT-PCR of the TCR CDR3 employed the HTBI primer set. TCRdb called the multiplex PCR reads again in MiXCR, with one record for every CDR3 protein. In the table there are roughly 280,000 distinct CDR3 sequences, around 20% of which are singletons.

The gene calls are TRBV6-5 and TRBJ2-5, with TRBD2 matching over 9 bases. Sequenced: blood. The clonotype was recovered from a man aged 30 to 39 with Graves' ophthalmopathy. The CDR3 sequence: CASSYFLAGSQETQYF. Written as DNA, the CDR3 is TGTGCCAGCAGTTACTTTCTAGCGGGAAGCCAAGAGACCCAGTACTTC.